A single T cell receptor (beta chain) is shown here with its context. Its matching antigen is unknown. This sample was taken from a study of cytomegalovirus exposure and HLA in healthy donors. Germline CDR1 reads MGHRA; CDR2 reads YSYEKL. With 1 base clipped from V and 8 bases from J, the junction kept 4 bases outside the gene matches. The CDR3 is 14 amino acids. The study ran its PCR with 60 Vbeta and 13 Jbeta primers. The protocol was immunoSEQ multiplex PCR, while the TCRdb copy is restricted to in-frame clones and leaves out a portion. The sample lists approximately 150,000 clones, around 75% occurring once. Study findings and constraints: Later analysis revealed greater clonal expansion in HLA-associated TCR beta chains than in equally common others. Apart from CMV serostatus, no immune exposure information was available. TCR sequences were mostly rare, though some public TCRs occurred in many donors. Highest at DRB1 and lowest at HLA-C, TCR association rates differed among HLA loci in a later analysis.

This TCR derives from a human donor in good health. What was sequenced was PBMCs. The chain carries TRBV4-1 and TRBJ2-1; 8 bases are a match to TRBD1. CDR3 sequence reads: CASSQVQGADEQFF. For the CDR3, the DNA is TGCGCCAGCAGCCAAGTGCAGGGGGCAGATGAGCAGTTCTTC.